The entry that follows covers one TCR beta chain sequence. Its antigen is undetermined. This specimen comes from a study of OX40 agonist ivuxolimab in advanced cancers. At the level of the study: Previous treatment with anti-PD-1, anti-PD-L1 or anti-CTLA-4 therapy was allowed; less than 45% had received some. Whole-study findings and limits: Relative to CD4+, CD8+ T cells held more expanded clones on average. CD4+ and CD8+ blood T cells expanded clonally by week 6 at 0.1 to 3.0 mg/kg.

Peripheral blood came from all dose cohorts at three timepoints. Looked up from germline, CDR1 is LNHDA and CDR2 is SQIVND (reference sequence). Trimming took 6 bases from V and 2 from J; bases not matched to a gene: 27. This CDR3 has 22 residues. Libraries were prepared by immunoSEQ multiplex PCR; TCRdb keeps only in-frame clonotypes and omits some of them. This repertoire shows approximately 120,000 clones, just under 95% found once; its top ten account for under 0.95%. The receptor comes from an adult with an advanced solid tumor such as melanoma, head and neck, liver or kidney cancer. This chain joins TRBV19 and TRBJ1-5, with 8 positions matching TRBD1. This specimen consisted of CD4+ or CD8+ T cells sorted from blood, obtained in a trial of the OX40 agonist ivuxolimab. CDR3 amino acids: CASSSSSRTGTGLTGGNQPQHF. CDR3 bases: TGTGCCAGTAGCTCTTCCTCAAGGACGGGGACAGGTCTTACAGGTGGCAATCAGCCCCAGCATTTT.